The next 6 T cell receptor beta chains were all read from a single sample in a study of T cells in Graves' hyperthyroidism and ophthalmopathy. RNA transcripts yielded amplified TCR beta CDR3 regions. The primer set for the first-round RT-PCR of the TCR CDR3 was HTBI. A single record per CDR3 protein comes from TCRdb applying MiXCR to the multiplex PCR reads. The sample has under 800,000 distinct CDR3 sequences; around 13% are singletons. Sequenced sample: blood. All receptors come from a woman aged 18-29 years with Graves' hyperthyroidism.

This clonotype was picked up many times. This chain joins TRBV7-2 and TRBJ1-2, with TRBD1 matching 7 bases. CDR1 is SGHTA, CDR2 FQGNSA, per germline. The CDR3 sequence is 15 residues long. V trimming: 5 bases; J trimming: 4 bases; junction bases outside the gene matches: 10. The CDR3 DNA sequence: TGTGCCAGCAGCCCCGGACAGGAAGTTCTCTATGGCTACACCTTC. Translated: CASSPGQEVLYGYTF. The variable domain in full, with the rest retrieved from reference TRBV7-2 and TRBJ1-2, is GAGVSQSPSNKVTEKGKDVELRCDPISGHTALYWYRQSLGQGLEFLIYFQGNSAPDKSGLPSDRFSAERTGGSVSTLTIQRTQQEDSAVYLCASSPGQEVLYGYTFGSGTRLTVV.

The chain has TRBV24-1 and TRBJ2-3; perhaps D is TRBD1 or TRBD2 (5 bases each). CDR3 length: 16 residues. Germline V CDR1 and CDR2: KGHDR, SFDVKD. V was trimmed by 4 bases and J by 2 bases, leaving 15 bases between them. The CDR3 DNA reads TGTGCCACCAGTGACCCGGGACCCAATTCCACAGATACGCAGTATTTT. Amino acids: CATSDPGPNSTDTQYF.

V usage is TRBV12-3 or TRBV12-4 and J usage is TRBJ1-2; perhaps TRBD1 as D (5 bases). The CDR3 covers 15 residues. The V and J ends lost 2 bases and 4 bases respectively, with 14 bases between them. The CDR3: CASSLWGRSSYGYTF. CDR3 nucleotide sequence: TGTGCCAGCAGTTTATGGGGGAGATCTAGCTATGGCTACACCTTC.

The chain couples TRBV20-1 to TRBJ1-5; unclear D gene. V was clipped by 3 bases and J by 0 bases, with 9 bases between them. Looked up from germline, CDR1 is DFQATT and CDR2 is SNEGSKA (reference sequence). This CDR3 comprises 14 residues. The CDR3 protein is CSASEGRSNQPQHF. As DNA, the CDR3 is TGCAGTGCTAGTGAGGGTCGTAGCAATCAGCCCCAGCATTTT.

This chain joins TRBV4-1 and TRBJ2-5, with 12 nucleotides matching TRBD1. V was clipped by 1 base and J by 3 bases; unmatched bases: 3. Germline-derived CDR1 and CDR2 are MGHRA and YSYEKL. The CDR3 is made up of 16 amino acids. The CDR3 loop is CASSQGDRGQEETQYF. CDR3 sequence (DNA): TGCGCCAGCAGCCAAGGGGACAGGGGGCAGGAAGAGACCCAGTACTTC.

The chain has TRBV5-1 and TRBJ1-4; 9 bases map to TRBD1. V lost 4 bases and J lost 8; bases outside the gene matches: 6. The CDR3 loop spans 14 amino acids. The germline CDR1 and CDR2 sequences are SGHRS and YFSETQ. CDR3 residues: CASSLTGGKEKLFF. The CDR3 coding sequence is TGCGCCAGCAGCCTGACAGGGGGAAAGGAAAAACTGTTTTTT.